Presented here are 13 T cell receptor beta chains from one specimen sequenced in a study of tumor-infiltrating lymphocytes in primary liver carcinoma. TCR beta cDNA was made from 400 to 600 ng total RNA with a constant-region primer. Amplification in three nested multiplex PCR rounds with slightly modified ARM-PCR gave rise to TCR beta libraries. A C-beta reverse primer was combined with TRBV1-TRBV30 forward primers in the first two PCR rounds, and each round had about 10 cycles. TCRdb used MiXCR to reprocess the multiplex PCR reads, holding one entry per CDR3 protein. The sample shows 310,000 or so distinct CDR3 sequences, about three fifths of them seen only once. The blood RNA (from unsorted whole blood) was obtained, and germline DNA was also extracted. The source material was peripheral blood. The receptors originated from a woman in her twenties or thirties with primary liver carcinoma and hepatitis B virus infection.

As concerns this clonotype: This clone may be a read error of a much larger clone one base away. This chain links TRBV5-5 with TRBJ2-7; no reliable D call. The CDR3 has 13 residues. The V end was cut by 4 bases, the J end by 2 bases, with 10 bases between. CDR1 and CDR2 from the germline V gene are SGHKS and YYEKEE (reference sequence). The CDR3 loop reads CASSRSPTYEQYF. Here the CDR3 DNA reads TGTGCCAGCAGCCGCTCACCCACCTACGAGCAGTACTTC.

This clonotype has a count of ten or more. V is TRBV4-1 and J is TRBJ2-1, with D perhaps assigned TRBD1 or TRBD2 (6 bases each). The CDR3 spans 13 residues. Germline CDR1 is MGHRA and CDR2 is YSYEKL. The V end lost 1 base, the J end lost 7 bases, and 8 bases lay between the germline ends. This CDR3 is CASSQGRGNEQFF. The CDR3 DNA reads as TGCGCCAGCAGCCAAGGGAGGGGGAATGAGCAGTTCTTC.

This clonotype was observed a single time. A read error may explain this, as a much larger clone is one base away. The V gene is TRBV6-5, the J gene TRBJ2-6; D may be TRBD1 or TRBD2 (6 bases each). This CDR3 has 16 residues. Germline values: CDR1 MNHEY, CDR2 SVGAGI. CDR3 coding DNA: TGTGTCAGCAGTTACTCGGGGGCCTCTGGGGCCAACGTCCTGACTTTC. Its protein is CVSSYSGASGANVLTF.

This clonotype was recorded only once. Being one base from a much bigger clone, this may be a read error. V is TRBV29-1 and J is TRBJ2-7, with D perhaps given as TRBD1 or TRBD2 (5 bases each). The CDR3 runs 14 residues. Trimming stripped 5 bases from V and 5 bases from J, with 19 bases between. The germline V gene has CDR1 SQVTM and CDR2 ANQGSEA. In nucleotides, the CDR3 is TGCAGCGTTATAGGACGAGGGGTTCTCAACGAGCAGTACTTC. This translates into CSVIGRGVLNEQYF.

This clonotype turned up a few times. The chain couples TRBV7-8 to TRBJ1-6; no definite D call. The CDR3 consists of 14 residues. With 5 bases removed from V and 3 bases from J, the gap between germline ends came to 8 bases. Per the germline V gene, CDR1 is SGHVS and CDR2 is FQNEAQ. CDR3 protein: CASSPRDYNSPLHF. The DNA for the CDR3 is TGTGCCAGCAGCCCGAGGGACTATAATTCACCCCTCCACTTT.

The chain recombines TRBV4-2 with TRBJ2-3; 7 nucleotides line up with TRBD2. Germline V gene data show CDR1 as LGHNA and CDR2 as YNFKEQ. The V segment lost 8 bases and the J segment 6 bases; nucleotides outside the gene matches: 11. This CDR3 comprises 14 residues. Here the CDR3 DNA reads TGTGCCAGCTTACCCGGACTAGACACGGATACGCAGTATTTT. Protein: CASLPGLDTDTQYF.

This clonotype has ten or more counts. The chain carries TRBV11-3 and TRBJ1-1; D unclear. V dropped 8 bases and J dropped 11 bases, with 21 bases sitting between them. From germline, CDR1 is SGHNT and CDR2 YENEEA. The CDR3 has 13 amino acids. CDR3 in amino acids: CASRSPSQYMAFF. DNA of the CDR3: TGTGCCAGCCGTTCACCATCTCAATATATGGCTTTCTTT.

As to this clonotype: The CDR3 does not end in the conserved phenylalanine or tryptophan, so this is likely a read error. The gene calls are TRBV11-2 and TRBJ2-1; D might be TRBD1 or TRBD2, each matching 5 bases. The germline CDR1 and CDR2 sequences are SGHAT and FQNNGV. V was clipped by 5 bases and J by 6 bases, with 20 bases between them. The CDR3 covers 16 residues. CDR3 coding DNA: TGTGCCAGCAGCGGTCACTCATCCGGGGCACTCAATGAGCAGTTCCTC. This sequence encodes CASSGHSSGALNEQFL.

The chain uses TRBV28 and TRBJ2-7; TRBD2 aligns across 7 bases. After removal of 3 bases from V and 3 bases from J, the junction contained 8 bases not matched to a gene. This CDR3 comprises 15 residues. CDR1 is MDHEN and CDR2 is SYDVKM in the germline V gene. The CDR3 here is CASSLDSSGIYEQYF. DNA of the CDR3: TGTGCCAGCAGTTTGGATTCTAGCGGCATCTACGAGCAGTACTTC.

With respect to this clonotype: One end of the junction varies from germline; a read error may be responsible. The chain carries TRBV11-2 and TRBJ2-7, with D unclear. Germline-derived CDR1 and CDR2 are SGHAT and FQNNGV. The CDR3 runs 13 residues. The CDR3 is CASSSGPRIDQYF. The CDR3 coding sequence is TGTGCCAGCAGCTCCGGTCCTCGTATCGATCAGTATTTC.

A note on this clonotype: Relative to the germline gene, one junction end is altered; a read error may explain this. The gene calls are TRBV11-1 and TRBJ2-1; D is undetermined. Germline-derived CDR1 and CDR2 are SGHAT and FQDESV (reference sequence). This CDR3 has 12 amino acids. In DNA form, the CDR3 reads TGTGCCAGTAGCTTATCGAGTAATGAGCAGTTCTTC. As protein: CASSLSSNEQFF.

Worth noting for this clonotype: At one boundary the junction diverges from the germline segment, which might be a read error. This rearrangement joins TRBV11-3 to TRBJ2-1; TRBD2 matches 15 bases. CDR1 is SGHNT, CDR2 YENEEA, per germline. The CDR3 contains 16 residues. The CDR3 sequence: CTSSSKGLAGGNEQFF. The CDR3, as DNA: TGTACCAGCAGCTCCAAGGGACTAGCGGGAGGCAATGAGCAGTTCTTC.

A word on this clonotype: It may be a read error: a sequence one base away is much more abundant. The chain joins TRBV29-1 to TRBJ1-5; D perhaps matches TRBD1 (5 bases). CDR3 size: 13 residues. The germline V gene has CDR1 SQVTM and CDR2 ANQGSEA. Here the CDR3 reads CSVGDVNNHPQHF. CDR3 sequence (DNA): TGCAGCGTTGGGGACGTTAACAATCATCCCCAGCATTTT.